The 7 T cell receptor beta chains below all came from one sample that was sequenced in a study of vaccination effects on CD4 cells after COVID-19. No antigens are known for them. The data were produced by immunoSEQ multiplex PCR, yet TCRdb's version contains in-frame clones alone and is incomplete. The table includes about 68,000 clones, about four fifths detected once. Antigen-specific CD4+ T cells were expanded (with viral peptide pools) by the ViraFEST assay ahead of sequencing. Following an approximately ten-day culture, CD4+ T cells were purified. Neither prior SARS-CoV-2 infection nor positive nucleocapsid antibodies were present in the vaccine recipients. Source: CD4+ T cells from PBMCs cultured with SARS-CoV-2 spike peptides, taken before COVID-19 vaccination. Every receptor here comes from a human donor who received a COVID-19 vaccine.

The CDR3 DNA is TGTGCCAGCAGCCAACGACTAGCGGATCAAGAGACCCAGTACTTC. Translated: CASSQRLADQETQYF. The chain couples TRBV3-1 (or the pseudogene TRBV3-2) to TRBJ2-5; 9 nucleotides agree with TRBD2. CDR3 length equals 15 residues. Germline V gene sequence: CDR1 LGHDT, CDR2 YNNKEL (reference sequence). Trimming at V came to 2 bases and at J to 2 bases, leaving 3 bases not matched to a gene.

The chain employs TRBV27 and TRBJ1-1, with 12 bases that match TRBD1. V shed 2 bases and J 1 base; nucleotides not matched to a gene: 2. This CDR3 is 16 amino acids long. Germline V lookup: CDR1 MNHEY, CDR2 SMNVEV (reference sequence). This chain's CDR3 is CASSLGTGGRNTEAFF. The CDR3 DNA reads as TGTGCCAGCAGTTTAGGGACAGGGGGCAGGAACACTGAAGCTTTCTTT.

This clone was recorded a few times. This chain uses TRBV5-1 with TRBJ1-3; TRBD1 matches at 9 bases. The CDR3 covers 15 residues. Germline V gene sequence: CDR1 SGHRS, CDR2 YFSETQ. V lost 3 bases to trimming and J lost 1 base; unmatched junction nucleotides: 2. The CDR3 DNA is TGCGCCAGCAGCTGGGACAGGGAGTCTGGAAACACCATATATTTT. Protein sequence: CASSWDRESGNTIYF.

This chain uses TRBV25-1 with TRBJ2-2; D ambiguous. Trimming shortened V by 7 bases and J by 1 base, and 4 bases separated the two germline ends. CDR1 MGHDK and CDR2 SYGVNS come from the germline V gene. The CDR3 has 12 amino acids. The CDR3 region has the DNA TGTGCCAGCAACGAGAACACCGGGGAGCTGTTTTTT. Translated: CASNENTGELFF.

This sequence joins TRBV29-1 and TRBJ1-1; D is unclear. Trimming removed 7 bases at V and 1 base at J, with 13 bases between. The CDR3 consists of 13 residues. The V gene's germline CDR1 is SQVTM and CDR2 ANQGSEA. CDR3 loop: CSGRLDANTEAFF. For the CDR3, the DNA is TGCAGCGGCCGGTTGGACGCGAACACTGAAGCTTTCTTT.

The chain uses TRBV18 and TRBJ2-3; D is uncertain. Germline CDR1 and CDR2: KGHSH and LQKENI. V was shortened by 2 bases and J by 0 bases, with 6 bases between the two germline ends. The CDR3 runs to 14 residues. CDR3 residues: CASSPLTSTDTQYF. The CDR3 region has the DNA TGTGCCAGCTCACCATTAACTAGCACAGATACGCAGTATTTT.

The rearrangement uses TRBV18 and TRBJ1-4, with TRBD1 matching over 8 bases. Losses at the gene ends were 3 bases for V and 7 bases for J; bases not matched to a gene: 7. The CDR3 length is 15 residues. Per the germline V gene, CDR1 is KGHSH and CDR2 is LQKENI. CDR3 loop: CASSPDRGPGEKLFF. The CDR3 DNA reads as TGTGCCAGCTCACCTGACAGGGGCCCTGGTGAAAAACTGTTTTTT.